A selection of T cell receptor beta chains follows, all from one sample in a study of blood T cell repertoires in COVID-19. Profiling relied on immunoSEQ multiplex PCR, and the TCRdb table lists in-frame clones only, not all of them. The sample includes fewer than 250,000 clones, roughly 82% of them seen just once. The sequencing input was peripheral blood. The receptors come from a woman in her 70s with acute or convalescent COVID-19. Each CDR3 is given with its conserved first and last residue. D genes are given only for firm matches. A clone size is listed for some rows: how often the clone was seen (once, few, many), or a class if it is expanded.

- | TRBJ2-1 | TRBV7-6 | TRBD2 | CASSLALAGANSYNEQFF | TGTGCCAGCAGCTTAGCCCTAGCGGGGGCGAACTCCTACAATGAGCAGTTCTTC
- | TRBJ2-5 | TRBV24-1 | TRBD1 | CATSDSGTGGEETQYF | TGTGCCACCAGTGATTCCGGGACAGGGGGTGAGGAGACCCAGTACTTC
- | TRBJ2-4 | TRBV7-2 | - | CASSLGQTLSNIQYF | TGTGCCAGCAGCTTAGGACAGACCCTTTCAAACATTCAGTACTTC
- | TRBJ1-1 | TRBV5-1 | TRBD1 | CASNLATTGRSTEAFF | TGCGCCAGCAACTTGGCCACGACAGGGAGAAGCACTGAAGCTTTCTTT
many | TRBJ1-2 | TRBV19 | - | CATGDIGATYGYTF | TGTGCCACAGGTGACATAGGCGCTACCTATGGCTACACCTTC
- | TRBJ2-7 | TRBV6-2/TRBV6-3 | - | CASSWSSRHYEQYF | TGTGCCAGCAGTTGGAGTTCGCGGCACTACGAGCAGTACTTC
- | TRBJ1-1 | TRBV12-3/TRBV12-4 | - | CASRLSRGTEAFF | TGTGCCAGCAGACTATCTAGGGGCACTGAAGCTTTCTTT
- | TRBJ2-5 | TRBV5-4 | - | CASSWASGHNQETQYF | TGTGCCAGCAGCTGGGCCTCGGGACATAACCAAGAGACCCAGTACTTC
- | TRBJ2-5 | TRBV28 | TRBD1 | CASSLRGTVREETQYF | TGTGCCAGCAGTTTAAGGGGGACAGTGAGGGAAGAGACCCAGTACTTC
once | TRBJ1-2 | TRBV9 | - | CASSVGSGPSNYGYTF | TGTGCCAGCAGCGTAGGAAGCGGTCCTTCCAACTATGGCTACACCTTC
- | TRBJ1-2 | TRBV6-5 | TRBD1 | CASSLDRDYGYTF | TGTGCCAGCAGTCTTGACAGGGACTATGGCTACACCTTC
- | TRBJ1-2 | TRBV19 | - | CASSKTRIEDGYTF | TGTGCCAGTAGCAAAACACGGATTGAGGATGGCTACACCTTC
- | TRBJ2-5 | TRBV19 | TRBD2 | CASSLAGGLRETQYF | TGTGCCAGTAGTCTAGCGGGGGGGCTTAGAGAGACCCAGTACTTC
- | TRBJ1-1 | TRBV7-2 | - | CASRKSGEYTTEAFF | TGTGCCAGCAGAAAGTCAGGGGAATATACCACTGAAGCTTTCTTT
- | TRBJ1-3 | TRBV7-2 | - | CASSLGGSF | TGTGCCAGCAGCTTAGGGGGCAGCTTT
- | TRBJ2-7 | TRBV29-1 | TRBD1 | CSVVGRTGAYEQYF | TGCAGCGTTGTCGGTAGGACAGGAGCCTACGAGCAGTACTTC
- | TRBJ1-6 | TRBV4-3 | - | CASSEDRGHPNSPLHF | TGCGCCAGCAGCGAGGACCGGGGACATCCGAATTCACCCCTCCACTTT
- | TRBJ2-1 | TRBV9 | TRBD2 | CASSVLAGEQFF | TGTGCCAGCAGCGTTCTAGCGGGGGAGCAGTTCTTC
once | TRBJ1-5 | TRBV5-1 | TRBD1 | CASSPGQYQNQPQHF | TGCGCCAGCAGCCCGGGACAGTACCAGAATCAGCCCCAGCATTTT
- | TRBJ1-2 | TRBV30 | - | CAWSVPRAGYGYTF | TGTGCCTGGAGTGTACCGCGAGCTGGCTATGGCTACACCTTC
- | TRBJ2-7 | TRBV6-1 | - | CASSDRTIVGPYEQYF | TGTGCCAGCAGTGATCGAACTATAGTGGGTCCCTACGAGCAGTACTTC
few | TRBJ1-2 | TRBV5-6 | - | CASSLQGPNYGYTF | TGTGCCAGCAGCTTACAGGGTCCCAACTATGGCTACACCTTC
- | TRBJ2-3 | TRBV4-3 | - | CASSQEGSFSDTQYF | TGCGCCAGCAGCCAAGAGGGCAGTTTTTCGGATACGCAGTATTTT
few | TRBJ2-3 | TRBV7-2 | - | CASSLRQTTDTQYF | TGTGCCAGCAGCTTACGGCAGACTACAGATACGCAGTATTTT